The 26 T cell receptor beta chains given below trace back to one sample, sequenced in a study of blood T cell repertoires in COVID-19. TCRdb's copy holds only in-frame clones and misses some; the assay was immunoSEQ multiplex PCR. This table holds around 76,000 clones, 75% to 90% found once. The sample taken for sequencing was peripheral blood. The origin of the receptors is an elderly man with acute or convalescent COVID-19.

This chain links TRBV27 with TRBJ1-6, with D possibly TRBD1 on 6 matching bases. The CDR3 runs to 15 residues. V was trimmed by 2 bases and J by 2 bases, leaving 7 bases between them. The germline CDR1 and CDR2 sequences are MNHEY and SMNVEV (reference sequence). CDR3: CASSLGGPYNSPLHF. The CDR3 bases are TGTGCCAGCAGTTTAGGGGGCCCCTATAATTCACCCCTCCACTTT.

The chain links TRBV2 to TRBJ2-2, with unresolved D. V shed 5 bases and J shed 2 bases, with 6 bases lying between them. Germline V gene sequence: CDR1 SNHLY, CDR2 FYNNEI. The CDR3 is 13 amino acids. In DNA, the CDR3 is TGTGCCAGCAGTATCCCTAACACCGGGGAGCTGTTTTTT. It is translated as CASSIPNTGELFF.

This chain connects TRBV27 to TRBJ1-3; D is unclear. The CDR3 runs to 14 residues. Germline V lookup: CDR1 MNHEY, CDR2 SMNVEV (reference sequence). V was pared by 7 bases and J by 0 bases, with 10 bases between. The CDR3 spells CASKGELSGNTIYF. CDR3 coding DNA: TGTGCCAGCAAGGGAGAACTCTCTGGAAACACCATATATTTT.

The chain joins TRBV4-1 to TRBJ2-5, with 10 bases matching TRBD1. The CDR3 spans 17 residues. Germline CDR1 and CDR2: MGHRA and YSYEKL. The junction had 10 bases not matched to a gene; V was cut back by 1 base and J by 5 bases. The DNA of the CDR3 is TGCGCCAGCAGCCAAGCGAGGGGGGACAGGGGAAGGGAGACCCAGTACTTC. As protein: CASSQARGDRGRETQYF.

A few counts support this clone. The chain links TRBV5-7 to TRBJ2-3, with 9 nucleotides matching TRBD1. TRBV5-7 is an ORF; its function is uncertain. This CDR3 is built from 15 residues. V shed 3 bases, J shed 4 bases, and the junction held 6 bases outside the gene matches. CDR3: CASSSGTGLADTQYF. CDR3 coding DNA: TGTGCCAGCAGCTCCGGGACAGGGCTGGCAGATACGCAGTATTTT.

The chain couples TRBV6-2 or TRBV6-3 to TRBJ1-2; TRBD1 might be the D (6 bases). The CDR3 has 15 residues. V was trimmed by 0 bases and J by 7 bases, leaving 15 bases between them. The germline CDR1 and CDR2 sequences are MNHEY and SVGEGT. This CDR3 reads CASSYSSTGFFGYTF. The CDR3 DNA reads TGTGCCAGCAGTTACTCATCAACAGGGTTTTTTGGCTACACCTTC.

This clone appeared once. V is TRBV19 and J is TRBJ1-3; D uncertain. This CDR3 contains 10 residues. Trimming removed 9 bases from V and 7 bases from J, with 7 bases in between. CDR1 and CDR2 (germline): LNHDA, SQIVND (reference sequence). The CDR3 protein is CASFGNTIYF. CDR3 sequence (DNA): TGTGCCAGCTTCGGGAACACCATATATTTT.

The chain carries TRBV7-6 and TRBJ2-7; 8 bases match TRBD1. CDR1 SGHVS and CDR2 FNYEAQ come from the germline V gene. J gave up 2 bases and V 2 bases, and 5 bases lay outside the gene matches. The CDR3 extends over 15 amino acids. The CDR3 coding sequence is TGTGCCAGCAGCTTATATGGGACAGGACCCTACGAGCAGTACTTC. Its protein is CASSLYGTGPYEQYF.

The V gene is TRBV5-1, the J gene TRBJ1-2; TRBD1 agrees at 10 bases. V lost 4 bases and J lost 1; bases outside the gene matches: 4. In germline, CDR1 is SGHRS, CDR2 YFSETQ. The CDR3 is 15 residues long. The CDR3 nucleotides read TGCGCCAGCAGCACCGGGGACAGGGGTAACTATGGCTACACCTTC. This translates into CASSTGDRGNYGYTF. Supplemented by reference TRBV5-1 and TRBJ1-2, the full variable domain reads KAGVTQTPRYLIKTRGQQVTLSCSPISGHRSVSWYQQTPGQGLQFLFEYFSETQRNKGNFPGRFSGRQFSNSRSEMNVSTLELGDSALYLCASSTGDRGNYGYTFGSGTRLTVV.

The chain carries TRBV19 and TRBJ1-2; D perhaps matches TRBD1 (5 bases). Trimming removed 3 bases from V and 4 bases from J, with 15 bases in between. Germline CDR1 is LNHDA and CDR2 is SQIVND (reference sequence). CDR3 length: 15 residues. CDR3: CASSILQGFRYGYTF. Here the CDR3 DNA reads TGTGCCAGTAGTATTCTTCAGGGTTTCCGCTATGGCTACACCTTC.

The rearrangement uses TRBV4-1 and TRBJ1-4, with 8 positions matching TRBD1. The V and J ends lost 1 base and 7 bases, in that order; junction bases with no gene match: 5. In germline, CDR1 is MGHRA, CDR2 YSYEKL. The CDR3 contains 15 residues. The CDR3 sequence: CASSQGQGKGEKLFF. The CDR3 DNA follows: TGCGCCAGCAGCCAAGGACAGGGGAAAGGTGAAAAACTGTTTTTT.

V is TRBV7-9 and J is TRBJ1-2; 8 positions agree with TRBD1. With 4 bases clipped from V and 7 bases from J, the junction kept 11 bases outside the gene matches. From germline, CDR1 is SEHNR and CDR2 FQNEAQ (reference sequence). This CDR3 spans 15 amino acids. CDR3 amino acids: CASSYGDRLGSGYTF. The CDR3 bases are TGTGCCAGCAGCTACGGGGACAGGCTAGGAAGTGGCTACACCTTC.

This clone has only one observation. The genes are TRBV21-1 and TRBJ1-3; the DNA was not compared with TRBD1, the D call given in the table. TRBV21-1 is a pseudogene segment. The CDR3 length is 20 residues. The CDR3 region has the DNA TGTGCCAGCAGCAAAGCGTCGTCAGGGGGAGATTCTACCTCTGGAAACACCATATATTTT. Translated: CASSKASSGGDSTSGNTIYF.

This CDR3 is CASSYGQGSYEQYF. The CDR3 DNA follows: TGTGCCAGCAGTTACGGGCAGGGGTCCTACGAGCAGTACTTC. This chain links TRBV6-5 with TRBJ2-7; weak D call: TRBD1 (6 bases). CDR1 is MNHEY, CDR2 SVGAGI, per germline. Trimming took off 2 bases at V and 1 base at J, with 9 bases between the two ends. This CDR3 spans 14 amino acids.

This chain links TRBV5-6 with TRBJ2-7, with 14 bases that match TRBD2. The length of the CDR3 is 15 residues. With V trimmed by 0 bases and J by 6 bases, 2 bases remained unmatched. The germline V gene has CDR1 SGHDT and CDR2 YYEEEE. CDR3 protein: CASSLGTSGGIEQYF. DNA for the CDR3: TGTGCCAGCAGCTTGGGGACTAGCGGGGGGATCGAGCAGTACTTC.

In this sample, this clone turned up once. V usage is TRBV24-1 and J usage is TRBJ2-1, with 7 positions matching TRBD1. Trimming removed 4 bases from V and 5 bases from J; junction bases left unmatched: 4. This CDR3 is built from 14 residues. Germline-derived CDR1 and CDR2 are KGHDR and SFDVKD. This chain's CDR3 is CATSEETGHNEQFF. CDR3 nucleotides: TGTGCCACCAGTGAGGAGACAGGGCACAATGAGCAGTTCTTC.

The V call is TRBV6-5, the J call TRBJ1-4; perhaps TRBD1 as D (6 bases). The CDR3 loop spans 14 amino acids. Per germline, CDR1 MNHEY and CDR2 SVGAGI. V shed 4 bases and J shed 3 bases, with 9 bases lying between them. The CDR3 coding sequence is TGTGCCAGCAGTTTAGGGGGACCTAATGAAAAACTGTTTTTT. Protein product: CASSLGGPNEKLFF.

This clone was recorded only once. The chain carries TRBV5-1 and TRBJ2-3; TRBD2 agrees at 10 bases. Trimming took 3 bases from V and 0 from J; bases not matched to a gene: 4. CDR1 SGHRS and CDR2 YFSETQ come from the germline V gene. This CDR3 is built from 16 residues. The CDR3 bases are TGCGCCAGCAGCTCGCTAGCGGGAGCTAGCACAGATACGCAGTATTTT. Its protein is CASSSLAGASTDTQYF. Full variable domain (rest looked up from reference TRBV5-1 and TRBJ2-3): KAGVTQTPRYLIKTRGQQVTLSCSPISGHRSVSWYQQTPGQGLQFLFEYFSETQRNKGNFPGRFSGRQFSNSRSEMNVSTLELGDSALYLCASSSLAGASTDTQYFGPGTRLTVL.

V and J are TRBV7-2 and TRBJ1-2; TRBD1 agrees at 9 bases. The J segment lost 3 bases and the V segment lost 1 base, leaving 9 bases of the junction unmatched. Germline CDR1 and CDR2: SGHTA and FQGNSA. This CDR3 is built from 17 residues. The CDR3 region has the DNA TGTGCCAGCAGCTTAGACCGGGACAGGGTTTTAGACTATGGCTACACCTTC. Its protein product is CASSLDRDRVLDYGYTF. Looking up the rest from reference TRBV7-2 and TRBJ1-2 gives the full variable domain: GAGVSQSPSNKVTEKGKDVELRCDPISGHTALYWYRQSLGQGLEFLIYFQGNSAPDKSGLPSDRFSAERTGGSVSTLTIQRTQQEDSAVYLCASSLDRDRVLDYGYTFGSGTRLTVV.

This clone has just one count. The chain carries TRBV12-3 or TRBV12-4 and TRBJ1-1; D might be TRBD1 (5 bases). CDR3 length equals 13 residues. V dropped 6 bases and J dropped 0 bases, with 8 bases sitting between them. DNA of the CDR3: TGTGCCAGCAGCCGACAGTTGAACACTGAAGCTTTCTTT. This sequence encodes CASSRQLNTEAFF.

This clone was recorded a few times. The chain links TRBV28 to TRBJ2-7, with 8 positions matching TRBD1. The CDR3 loop spans 14 amino acids. J was trimmed by 3 bases and V by 4 bases; bases with no gene match: 5. Germline lookup yields CDR1 MDHEN and CDR2 SYDVKM. Written as DNA, the CDR3 is TGTGCCAGCAGTTCTGGACAGGGAATCTACGAGCAGTACTTC. Protein product: CASSSGQGIYEQYF.

The chain uses TRBV28 and TRBJ2-7, with a tentative D call TRBD2 (6 bases). CDR1 and CDR2 from the germline V gene are MDHEN and SYDVKM. Trimming took 7 bases from V and 1 from J, leaving 14 bases between them. This CDR3 is 14 amino acids long. CDR3 protein: CASKGGTRSYEQYF. The DNA for the CDR3 is TGTGCCAGCAAGGGAGGAACAAGATCCTACGAGCAGTACTTC.

This clone showed up just a few times. The chain couples TRBV6-5 to TRBJ1-5, with TRBD1 matching 7 bases. Germline V lookup: CDR1 MNHEY, CDR2 SVGAGI. Trimming removed 7 bases from V and 4 bases from J; junction bases left unmatched: 4. The CDR3 is 13 residues long. The CDR3 DNA follows: TGTGCCAGCACGGAGGGGGCGAATCAGCCCCAGCATTTT. Amino acid sequence: CASTEGANQPQHF.

This clone was observed a single time. The chain uses TRBV19 and TRBJ2-7; 10 positions match TRBD1. CDR1 is LNHDA and CDR2 is SQIVND in the germline V gene (reference sequence). The CDR3 runs 14 residues. The V and J ends lost 5 bases and 3 bases, in that order; junction bases with no gene match: 4. CDR3 loop: CASSRTGGDYEQYF. The CDR3 DNA is TGTGCCAGTAGTCGGACAGGGGGTGACTACGAGCAGTACTTC.

The chain uses TRBV10-2 and TRBJ2-1; D is perhaps TRBD1 (5 bases). This CDR3 has 13 residues. Trimming left V 6 bases short and J 3 bases short, with 9 bases between. The germline gives CDR1 WSHSY, CDR2 SAAADI. The CDR3 here is CASSERGYNEQFF. The CDR3 DNA sequence: TGCGCCAGCAGCGAAAGGGGCTACAATGAGCAGTTCTTC.

V usage is TRBV5-1 and J usage is TRBJ2-3; TRBD2 aligns across 8 bases. The CDR3 spans 15 residues. Per the germline V gene, CDR1 is SGHRS and CDR2 is YFSETQ. The V segment lost 0 bases and the J segment 4 bases; nucleotides outside the gene matches: 4. The CDR3 nucleotides read TGCGCCAGCAGCTTGGCGGGGGGGGTCGCAGATACGCAGTATTTT. Protein: CASSLAGGVADTQYF.